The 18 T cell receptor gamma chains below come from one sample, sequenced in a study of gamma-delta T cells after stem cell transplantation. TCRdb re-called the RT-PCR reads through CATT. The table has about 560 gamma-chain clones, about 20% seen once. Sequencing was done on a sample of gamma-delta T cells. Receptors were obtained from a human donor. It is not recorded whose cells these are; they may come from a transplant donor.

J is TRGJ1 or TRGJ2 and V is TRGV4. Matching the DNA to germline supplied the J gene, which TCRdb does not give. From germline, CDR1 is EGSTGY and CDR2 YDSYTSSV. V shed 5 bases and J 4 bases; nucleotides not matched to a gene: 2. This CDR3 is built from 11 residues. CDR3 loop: CATWGYYKKLF. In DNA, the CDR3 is TGTGCCACCTGGGGGTATTATAAGAAACTCTTT.

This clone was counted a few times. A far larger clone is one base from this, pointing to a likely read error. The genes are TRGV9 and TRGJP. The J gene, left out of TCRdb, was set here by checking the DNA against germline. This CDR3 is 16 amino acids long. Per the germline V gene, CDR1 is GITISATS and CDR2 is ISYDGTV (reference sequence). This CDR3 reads CALWGVQELGKKIKVF. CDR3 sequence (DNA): TGTGCCTTGTGGGGGGTGCAAGAGTTGGGCAAAAAAATCAAGGTATTT.

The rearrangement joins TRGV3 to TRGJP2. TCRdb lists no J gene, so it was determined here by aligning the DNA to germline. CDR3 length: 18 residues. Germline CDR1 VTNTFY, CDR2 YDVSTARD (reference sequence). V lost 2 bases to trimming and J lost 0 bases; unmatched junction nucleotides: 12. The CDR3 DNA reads TGTGCCACCTGGGACACCCATCTACCTTATAGTAGTGATTGGATCAAGACGTTT. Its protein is CATWDTHLPYSSDWIKTF.

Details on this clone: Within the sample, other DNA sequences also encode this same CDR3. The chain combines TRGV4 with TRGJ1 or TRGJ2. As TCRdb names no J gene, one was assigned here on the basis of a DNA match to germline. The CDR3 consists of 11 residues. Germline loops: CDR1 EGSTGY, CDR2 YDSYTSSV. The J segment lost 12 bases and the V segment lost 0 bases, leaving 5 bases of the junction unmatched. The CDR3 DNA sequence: TGTGCCACCTGGGATGGGCGGGGGAAACTCTTT. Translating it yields CATWDGRGKLF.

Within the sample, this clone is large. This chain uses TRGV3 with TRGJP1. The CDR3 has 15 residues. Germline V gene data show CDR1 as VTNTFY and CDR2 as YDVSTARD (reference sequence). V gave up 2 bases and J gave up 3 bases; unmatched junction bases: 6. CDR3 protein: CATWDTLATGWFKIF. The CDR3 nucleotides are TGTGCCACCTGGGACACCCTTGCCACTGGTTGGTTCAAGATATTT.

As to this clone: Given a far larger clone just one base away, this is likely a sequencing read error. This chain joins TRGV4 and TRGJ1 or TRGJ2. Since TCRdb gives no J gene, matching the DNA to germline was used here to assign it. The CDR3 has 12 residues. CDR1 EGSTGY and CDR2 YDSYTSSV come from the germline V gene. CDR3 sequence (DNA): TGTGCCACCTGGATCCGTTATTATAGGAAACTCTTT. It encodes CATWIRYYRKLF.

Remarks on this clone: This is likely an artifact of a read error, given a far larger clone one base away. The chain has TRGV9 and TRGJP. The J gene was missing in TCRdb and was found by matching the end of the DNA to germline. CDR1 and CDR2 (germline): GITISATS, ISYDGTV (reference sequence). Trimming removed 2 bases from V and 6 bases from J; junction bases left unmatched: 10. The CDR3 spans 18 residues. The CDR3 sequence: CALWEAVTGELGKKIKVF. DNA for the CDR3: TGTGCCTTGTGGGAGGCGGTAACGGGAGAGTTGGGCAAAAAAATCAAGGTATTT.

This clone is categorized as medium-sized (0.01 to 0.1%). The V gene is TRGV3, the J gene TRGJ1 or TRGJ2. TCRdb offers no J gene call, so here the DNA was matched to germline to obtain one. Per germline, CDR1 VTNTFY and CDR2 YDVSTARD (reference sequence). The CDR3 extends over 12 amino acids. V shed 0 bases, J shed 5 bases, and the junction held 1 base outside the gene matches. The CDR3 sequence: CATWDRHYKKLF. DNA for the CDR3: TGTGCCACCTGGGACAGGCATTATAAGAAACTCTTT.

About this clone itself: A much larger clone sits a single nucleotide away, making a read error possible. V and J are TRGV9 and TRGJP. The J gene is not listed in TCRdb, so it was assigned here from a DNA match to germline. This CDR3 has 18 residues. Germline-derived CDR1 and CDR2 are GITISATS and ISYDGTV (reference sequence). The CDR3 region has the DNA TGTGCCTTGTGGGAGGTGGGTGTACAAGAGTTGAGCAAAAAAATCAAGGTATTT. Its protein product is CALWEVGVQELSKKIKVF.

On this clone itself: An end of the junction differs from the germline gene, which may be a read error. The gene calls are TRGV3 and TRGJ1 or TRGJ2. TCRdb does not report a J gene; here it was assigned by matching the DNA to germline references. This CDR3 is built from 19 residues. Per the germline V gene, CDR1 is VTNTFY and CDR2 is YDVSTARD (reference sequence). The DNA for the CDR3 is TGTGCCACCGGGGACAAGCCTCTTCGCACGTATCACTTCGATTATAAGAAACTCTTT. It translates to CATGDKPLRTYHFDYKKLF.

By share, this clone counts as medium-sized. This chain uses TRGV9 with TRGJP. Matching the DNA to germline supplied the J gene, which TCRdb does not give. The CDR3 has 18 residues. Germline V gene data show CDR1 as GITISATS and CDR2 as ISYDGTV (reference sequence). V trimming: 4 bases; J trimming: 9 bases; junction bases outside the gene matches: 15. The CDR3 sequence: CALWENGRMGLGKKIKVF. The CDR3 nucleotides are TGTGCCTTGTGGGAAAACGGGCGGATGGGGTTGGGCAAAAAAATCAAGGTATTT.

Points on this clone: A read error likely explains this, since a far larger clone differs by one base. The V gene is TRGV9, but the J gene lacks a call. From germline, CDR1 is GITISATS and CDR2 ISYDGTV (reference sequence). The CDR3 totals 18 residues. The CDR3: CALWEVVTGELGKKIEVF. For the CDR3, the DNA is TGTGCCTTGTGGGAGGTGGTAACGGGAGAGTTGGGCAAAAAAATCGAGGTATTT.

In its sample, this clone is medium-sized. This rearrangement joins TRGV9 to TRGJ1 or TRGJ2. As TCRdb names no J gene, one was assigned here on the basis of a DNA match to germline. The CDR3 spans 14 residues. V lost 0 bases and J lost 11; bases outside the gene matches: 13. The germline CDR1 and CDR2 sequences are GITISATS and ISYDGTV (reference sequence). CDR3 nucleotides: TGTGCCTTGTGGGAGGTGCTAGAATGGCGGGAGAAACTCTTT. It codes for CALWEVLEWREKLF.

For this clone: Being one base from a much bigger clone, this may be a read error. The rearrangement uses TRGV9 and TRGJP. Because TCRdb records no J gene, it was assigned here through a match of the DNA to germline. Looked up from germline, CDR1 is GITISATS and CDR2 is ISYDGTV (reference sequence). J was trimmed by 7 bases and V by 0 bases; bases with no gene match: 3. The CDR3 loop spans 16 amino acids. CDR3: CALWEVKELGKKIKVF. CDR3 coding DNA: TGTGCCTTGTGGGAGGTGAAGGAGTTGGGCAAAAAAATCAAGGTATTT.

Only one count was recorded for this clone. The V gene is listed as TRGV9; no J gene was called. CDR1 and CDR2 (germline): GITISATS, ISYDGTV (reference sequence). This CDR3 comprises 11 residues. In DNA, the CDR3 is TGTGCCTTGTGGGAGGTGGGGAAGGAACTCTTT. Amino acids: CALWEVGKELF.

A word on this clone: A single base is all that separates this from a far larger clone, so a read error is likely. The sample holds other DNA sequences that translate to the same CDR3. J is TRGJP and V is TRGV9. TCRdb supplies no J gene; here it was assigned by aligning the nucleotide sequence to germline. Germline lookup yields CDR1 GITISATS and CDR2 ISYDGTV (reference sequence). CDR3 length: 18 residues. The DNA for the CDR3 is TGTGCCTTGTGGGAGGTGAAGGTGGGAGAGCTGGGCAAAAAAATCAAGGTATTT. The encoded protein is CALWEVKVGELGKKIKVF.

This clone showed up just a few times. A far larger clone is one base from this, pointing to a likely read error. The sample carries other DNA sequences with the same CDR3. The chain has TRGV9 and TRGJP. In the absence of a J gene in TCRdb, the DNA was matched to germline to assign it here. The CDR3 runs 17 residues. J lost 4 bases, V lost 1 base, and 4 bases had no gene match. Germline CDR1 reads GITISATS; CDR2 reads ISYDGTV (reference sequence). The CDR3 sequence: CALWEVPQELGKKIKVF. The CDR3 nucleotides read TGTGCCTTGTGGGAGGTTCCTCAAGAGTTGGGCAAAAAAATCAAGGTATTT.

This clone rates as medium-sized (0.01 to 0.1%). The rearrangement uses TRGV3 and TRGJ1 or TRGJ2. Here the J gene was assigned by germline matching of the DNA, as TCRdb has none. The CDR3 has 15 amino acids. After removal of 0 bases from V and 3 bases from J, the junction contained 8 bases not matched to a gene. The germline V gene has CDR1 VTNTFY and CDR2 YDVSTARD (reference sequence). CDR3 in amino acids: CATWDRPGIYYKKLF. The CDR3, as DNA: TGTGCCACCTGGGACAGGCCGGGGATTTATTATAAGAAACTCTTT.